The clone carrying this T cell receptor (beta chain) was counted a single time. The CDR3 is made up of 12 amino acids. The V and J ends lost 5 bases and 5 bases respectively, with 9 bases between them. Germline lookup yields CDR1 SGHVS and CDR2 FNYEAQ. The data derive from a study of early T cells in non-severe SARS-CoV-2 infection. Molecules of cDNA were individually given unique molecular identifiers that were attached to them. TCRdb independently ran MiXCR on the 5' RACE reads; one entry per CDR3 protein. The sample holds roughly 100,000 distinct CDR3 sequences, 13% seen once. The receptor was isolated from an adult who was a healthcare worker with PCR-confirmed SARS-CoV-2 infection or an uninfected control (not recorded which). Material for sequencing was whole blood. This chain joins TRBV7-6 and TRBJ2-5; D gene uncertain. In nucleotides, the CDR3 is TGTGCCAGCAGCCGAAACGAGGAGACCCAGTACTTC. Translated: CASSRNEETQYF.